The clone carrying this TCR beta chain was counted a few times. The data originate from a study of blood T cell repertoires in COVID-19. Across the whole study: Material from acute and convalescent COVID-19 was sourced from the United States, Italy and Spain.

Under the authors' procedure: Quantification of nucleated cells was approximated via reference gene primer amplification. Using immunoSEQ multiplex PCR, the repertoire was profiled, and TCRdb retains in-frame clones only, with some absent. That table gives V, J and clone size, and the DNA gave D and trimming. The sample records about 270,000 clones, roughly 87% being singletons. This CDR3 spans 14 amino acids. Looked up from germline, CDR1 is SNHLY and CDR2 is FYNNEI. The trim removed 4 bases at V and 3 bases at J, leaving 5 bases unmatched. The V and J genes are TRBV2 and TRBJ2-7, with 8 bases identical to TRBD2. Sequences were obtained from peripheral blood. This clonotype was obtained from a human donor in a cohort sampled during active COVID-19. CDR3 region: CASSGTSGYYEQYF. The CDR3 nucleotides read TGTGCCAGCAGTGGAACTAGCGGCTACTACGAGCAGTACTTC.